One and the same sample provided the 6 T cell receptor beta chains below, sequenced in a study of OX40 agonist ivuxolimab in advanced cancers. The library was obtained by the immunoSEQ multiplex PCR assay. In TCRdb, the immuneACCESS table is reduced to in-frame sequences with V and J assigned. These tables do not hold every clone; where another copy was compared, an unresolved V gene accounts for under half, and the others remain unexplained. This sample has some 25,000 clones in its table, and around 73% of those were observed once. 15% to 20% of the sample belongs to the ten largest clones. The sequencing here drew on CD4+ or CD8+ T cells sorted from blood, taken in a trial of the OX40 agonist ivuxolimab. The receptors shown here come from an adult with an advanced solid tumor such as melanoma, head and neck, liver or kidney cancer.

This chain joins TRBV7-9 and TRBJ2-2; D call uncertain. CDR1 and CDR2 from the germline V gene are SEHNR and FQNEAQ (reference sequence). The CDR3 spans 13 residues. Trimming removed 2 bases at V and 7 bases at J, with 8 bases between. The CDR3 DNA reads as TGTGCCAGCAGCTTAAGTCTCGACGGGGAGCTGTTTTTT. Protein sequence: CASSLSLDGELFF.

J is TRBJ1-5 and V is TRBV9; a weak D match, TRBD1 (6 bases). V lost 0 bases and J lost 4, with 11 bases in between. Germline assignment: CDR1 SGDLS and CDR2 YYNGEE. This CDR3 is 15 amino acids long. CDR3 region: CASSVGGGPNQPQHF. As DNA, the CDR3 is TGTGCCAGCAGCGTAGGAGGGGGTCCAAATCAGCCCCAGCATTTT.

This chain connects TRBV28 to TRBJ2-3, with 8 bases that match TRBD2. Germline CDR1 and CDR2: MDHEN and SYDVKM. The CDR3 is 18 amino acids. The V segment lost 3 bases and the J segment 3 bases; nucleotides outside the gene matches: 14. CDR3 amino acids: CASSLVAGQTGPTDTQYF. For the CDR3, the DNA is TGTGCCAGCAGTTTGGTAGCGGGGCAAACCGGGCCAACAGATACGCAGTATTTT.

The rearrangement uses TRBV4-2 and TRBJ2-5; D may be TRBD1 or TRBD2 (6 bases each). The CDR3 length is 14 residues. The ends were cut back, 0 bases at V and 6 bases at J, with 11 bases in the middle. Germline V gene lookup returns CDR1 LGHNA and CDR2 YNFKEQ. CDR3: CASSQERGAKTQYF. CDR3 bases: TGTGCCAGCAGCCAAGAAAGGGGGGCAAAGACCCAGTACTTC.

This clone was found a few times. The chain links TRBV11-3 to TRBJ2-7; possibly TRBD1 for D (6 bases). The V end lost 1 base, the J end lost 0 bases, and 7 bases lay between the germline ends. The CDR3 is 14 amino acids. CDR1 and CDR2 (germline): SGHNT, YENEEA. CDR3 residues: CASSLVRGSYEQYF. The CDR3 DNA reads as TGTGCCAGCAGCTTAGTCAGGGGCTCCTACGAGCAGTACTTC.

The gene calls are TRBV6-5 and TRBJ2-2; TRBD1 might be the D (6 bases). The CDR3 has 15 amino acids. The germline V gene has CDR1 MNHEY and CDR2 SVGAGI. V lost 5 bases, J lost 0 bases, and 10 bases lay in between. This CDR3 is CASSLQGTNTGELFF. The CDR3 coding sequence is TGTGCCAGCAGTCTACAGGGAACGAACACCGGGGAGCTGTTTTTT.